This is a list of T cell receptor beta chains from one sample in a study of blood T cell repertoires in COVID-19. TCRdb keeps only in-frame clones here, not all; method: immunoSEQ multiplex PCR. This repertoire shows about 170,000 clones, roughly four fifths found once; its top ten account for more than 7.5%. Material: peripheral blood. These receptors were collected from a man in his forties who had recovered from COVID-19. The CDR3 runs from the conserved cysteine through the conserved F or W. The D gene is left open where the match is weak. Size tells how often a clone was seen (once, few, many) or the class of an expanded clone, and some rows leave it out.

v_call: TRBV29-1; j_call: TRBJ2-3; clone_size: once; d_call: NA; cdr3_aa: CSVEITEGDTQYF; cdr3_nt: TGCAGCGTTGAGATTACGGAGGGGGATACGCAGTATTTT
v_call: TRBV27; j_call: TRBJ2-7; clone_size: NA; d_call: TRBD2; cdr3_aa: CASRRKTSGGGYEQYF; cdr3_nt: TGTGCCAGTCGAAGGAAAACTAGCGGGGGAGGCTACGAGCAGTACTTC
v_call: TRBV9; j_call: TRBJ2-1; clone_size: NA; d_call: NA; cdr3_aa: CASSVAALDSYNEQFF; cdr3_nt: TGTGCCAGCAGCGTAGCGGCACTAGACTCCTACAATGAGCAGTTCTTC
v_call: TRBV7-9; j_call: TRBJ2-1; clone_size: NA; d_call: NA; cdr3_aa: CASSAAGSGDPYNEQFF; cdr3_nt: TGTGCCAGCAGCGCCGCGGGGTCGGGAGACCCCTACAATGAGCAGTTCTTC
v_call: TRBV5-6; j_call: TRBJ2-3; clone_size: NA; d_call: NA; cdr3_aa: CASSFLRGTDTQYF; cdr3_nt: TGTGCCAGCAGCTTCTTGCGCGGCACAGATACGCAGTATTTT
v_call: TRBV11-2; j_call: TRBJ2-1; clone_size: NA; d_call: NA; cdr3_aa: CASSFSGVDNEQFF; cdr3_nt: TGTGCCAGCAGCTTTTCAGGGGTGGACAATGAGCAGTTCTTC
v_call: TRBV30; j_call: TRBJ1-5; clone_size: NA; d_call: NA; cdr3_aa: CAWSAPTTGKGHQPQHF; cdr3_nt: TGTGCCTGGAGTGCACCTACCACAGGGAAGGGCCATCAGCCCCAGCATTTT
v_call: TRBV19; j_call: TRBJ2-1; clone_size: once; d_call: TRBD1; cdr3_aa: CASGDSSYNEQFF; cdr3_nt: TGTGCCAGCGGGGACAGCTCCTACAATGAGCAGTTCTTC
v_call: TRBV9; j_call: TRBJ2-5; clone_size: once; d_call: NA; cdr3_aa: CASSVGPKETQYF; cdr3_nt: TGTGCCAGCAGCGTAGGCCCTAAAGAGACCCAGTACTTC
v_call: TRBV7-8; j_call: TRBJ2-5; clone_size: NA; d_call: NA; cdr3_aa: CASSRGGGGQETQYF; cdr3_nt: TGTGCCAGCAGCCGAGGGGGGGGCGGCCAAGAGACCCAGTACTTC
v_call: TRBV11-2; j_call: TRBJ2-1; clone_size: NA; d_call: TRBD2; cdr3_aa: CASSLDSGSGRAVEQFF; cdr3_nt: TGTGCCAGCAGCTTAGATTCGGGTAGCGGGAGGGCCGTAGAGCAGTTCTTC
v_call: TRBV12-5; j_call: TRBJ2-2; clone_size: NA; d_call: NA; cdr3_aa: CASGPASRTNTGELFF; cdr3_nt: TGTGCTAGTGGTCCCGCGTCGCGGACGAACACCGGGGAGCTGTTTTTT
v_call: TRBV11-3; j_call: TRBJ2-7; clone_size: NA; d_call: NA; cdr3_aa: CASSLGLPYLSYEQYF; cdr3_nt: TGTGCCAGCAGCTTAGGACTACCCTACCTCAGCTACGAGCAGTACTTC
v_call: TRBV6-5; j_call: TRBJ1-2; clone_size: NA; d_call: TRBD1; cdr3_aa: CASDNVGQGYGYTF; cdr3_nt: TGTGCCAGCGACAATGTGGGACAGGGCTATGGCTACACCTTC
v_call: TRBV5-5; j_call: TRBJ2-7; clone_size: NA; d_call: TRBD1; cdr3_aa: CASSRWDRGYEQYF; cdr3_nt: TGTGCCAGCAGCCGATGGGACAGGGGGTACGAGCAGTACTTC
v_call: TRBV11-2; j_call: TRBJ2-1; clone_size: NA; d_call: NA; cdr3_aa: CASSLGGHEQFF; cdr3_nt: TGTGCCAGCAGCTTAGGGGGGCATGAGCAGTTCTTC
v_call: TRBV12-3/TRBV12-4; j_call: TRBJ2-1; clone_size: few; d_call: NA; cdr3_aa: CASSLRWSNEQFF; cdr3_nt: TGTGCCAGCAGTTTAAGGTGGAGTAATGAGCAGTTCTTC
v_call: TRBV11-2; j_call: TRBJ2-3; clone_size: NA; d_call: TRBD2; cdr3_aa: CASSVRGTSITTQYF; cdr3_nt: TGTGCCAGCAGCGTTAGGGGGACTAGCATCACTACGCAGTATTTT
v_call: TRBV9; j_call: TRBJ2-3; clone_size: once; d_call: TRBD2; cdr3_aa: CASSGSGRGSDTQYF; cdr3_nt: TGTGCCAGCAGCGGAAGCGGGAGGGGATCAGATACGCAGTATTTT
v_call: TRBV19; j_call: TRBJ1-5; clone_size: NA; d_call: TRBD1; cdr3_aa: CASSPRQGIWNQPQHF; cdr3_nt: TGTGCCAGTAGTCCCCGACAGGGGATCTGGAATCAGCCCCAGCATTTT
v_call: TRBV18; j_call: TRBJ1-3; clone_size: NA; d_call: NA; cdr3_aa: CASSPIPLASGNTIYF; cdr3_nt: TGTGCCAGCTCACCAATTCCACTAGCCTCTGGAAACACCATATATTTT
v_call: TRBV19; j_call: TRBJ2-2; clone_size: NA; d_call: NA; cdr3_aa: CASSIPLASGELFF; cdr3_nt: TGTGCCAGTAGTATCCCTCTAGCGTCCGGGGAGCTGTTTTTT
v_call: TRBV25-1; j_call: TRBJ1-3; clone_size: NA; d_call: TRBD1; cdr3_aa: CASSYSWGQGSRNTIYF; cdr3_nt: TGTGCCAGCAGCTACTCCTGGGGACAGGGATCGAGAAACACCATATATTTT
v_call: TRBV29-1; j_call: TRBJ1-4; clone_size: NA; d_call: NA; cdr3_aa: CSVTSGGLDEKLFF; cdr3_nt: TGCAGCGTCACCTCGGGGGGGCTTGATGAAAAACTGTTTTTT
v_call: TRBV6-5; j_call: TRBJ1-6; clone_size: NA; d_call: TRBD1; cdr3_aa: CASRGTGLYSPLHF; cdr3_nt: TGTGCCAGCAGAGGGACAGGCCTATATTCACCCCTCCACTTT
v_call: TRBV27; j_call: TRBJ1-2; clone_size: few; d_call: NA; cdr3_aa: CASGAGNYGYTF; cdr3_nt: TGTGCCAGCGGGGCAGGGAACTATGGCTACACCTTC
v_call: TRBV4-2; j_call: TRBJ2-1; clone_size: NA; d_call: TRBD2; cdr3_aa: CASSPSGNIYNEQFF; cdr3_nt: TGTGCCAGCAGCCCCAGCGGGAACATCTACAATGAGCAGTTCTTC
v_call: TRBV11-3; j_call: TRBJ2-3; clone_size: NA; d_call: NA; cdr3_aa: CASSLEGASTDTQYF; cdr3_nt: TGTGCCAGCAGCTTAGAAGGGGCTAGCACAGATACGCAGTATTTT
v_call: TRBV6-5; j_call: TRBJ2-7; clone_size: NA; d_call: TRBD1; cdr3_aa: CATGTGVNEQYF; cdr3_nt: TGTGCCACGGGTACAGGGGTAAACGAGCAGTACTTC
v_call: TRBV6-5; j_call: TRBJ1-1; clone_size: NA; d_call: TRBD1; cdr3_aa: CGVGTGLTEAFF; cdr3_nt: TGTGGGGTCGGGACAGGACTTACTGAAGCTTTCTTT
v_call: TRBV12-3/TRBV12-4; j_call: TRBJ2-7; clone_size: NA; d_call: NA; cdr3_aa: CASSFGGGDEQYF; cdr3_nt: TGTGCCAGCAGTTTTGGAGGAGGAGACGAGCAGTACTTC
v_call: TRBV7-9; j_call: TRBJ1-3; clone_size: NA; d_call: NA; cdr3_aa: CASSLESYSGNTIYF; cdr3_nt: TGTGCCAGCAGCTTAGAAAGCTACTCTGGAAACACCATATATTTT
v_call: TRBV6-5; j_call: TRBJ1-3; clone_size: NA; d_call: TRBD1; cdr3_aa: CASSYGTGGNTIYF; cdr3_nt: TGTGCCAGCAGTTACGGGACAGGTGGAAACACCATATATTTT
v_call: TRBV28; j_call: TRBJ2-6; clone_size: NA; d_call: NA; cdr3_aa: CASSSPSGSGANVLTF; cdr3_nt: TGTGCCAGCAGTTCCCCTAGTGGCTCTGGGGCCAACGTCCTGACTTTC
v_call: TRBV28; j_call: TRBJ2-7; clone_size: NA; d_call: NA; cdr3_aa: CASTPSRIKYEQYF; cdr3_nt: TGTGCCAGCACTCCCTCGAGGATTAAGTACGAGCAGTACTTC
v_call: TRBV5-4; j_call: TRBJ1-2; clone_size: NA; d_call: TRBD1; cdr3_aa: CASSPDRGRYGYTF; cdr3_nt: TGTGCCAGCAGTCCTGACAGGGGGCGGTATGGCTACACCTTC
v_call: TRBV6-5; j_call: TRBJ1-1; clone_size: once; d_call: NA; cdr3_aa: CASRRGRTEAFF; cdr3_nt: TGTGCCAGCAGAAGGGGGAGAACTGAAGCTTTCTTT
v_call: TRBV27; j_call: TRBJ2-1; clone_size: NA; d_call: TRBD2; cdr3_aa: CASSPGLAGVGEQFF; cdr3_nt: TGTGCCAGCAGTCCGGGACTAGCGGGAGTAGGGGAGCAGTTCTTC
v_call: TRBV7-9; j_call: TRBJ2-2; clone_size: NA; d_call: NA; cdr3_aa: CASKWTANTGELFF; cdr3_nt: TGTGCCAGCAAATGGACAGCAAACACCGGGGAGCTGTTTTTT
v_call: TRBV4-3; j_call: TRBJ1-5; clone_size: once; d_call: NA; cdr3_aa: CASALGFNQPQHF; cdr3_nt: TGCGCCAGTGCCCTTGGCTTCAATCAGCCCCAGCATTTT
v_call: TRBV24-1; j_call: TRBJ2-4; clone_size: NA; d_call: NA; cdr3_aa: CATSDSRGDKNIQYF; cdr3_nt: TGTGCCACCAGTGATAGTAGGGGTGACAAAAACATTCAGTACTTC
v_call: TRBV20-1; j_call: TRBJ1-1; clone_size: few; d_call: TRBD1; cdr3_aa: CSASVRQGDTEAFF; cdr3_nt: TGCAGTGCTAGTGTTAGACAGGGGGACACTGAAGCTTTCTTT
v_call: TRBV6-5; j_call: TRBJ2-3; clone_size: NA; d_call: NA; cdr3_aa: CASSYGGWTDTQYF; cdr3_nt: TGTGCCAGCAGTTACGGCGGGTGGACAGATACGCAGTATTTT
v_call: TRBV24-1; j_call: TRBJ2-7; clone_size: NA; d_call: NA; cdr3_aa: CATSEIGGEQYF; cdr3_nt: TGTGCCACCAGTGAAATCGGCGGCGAGCAGTACTTC